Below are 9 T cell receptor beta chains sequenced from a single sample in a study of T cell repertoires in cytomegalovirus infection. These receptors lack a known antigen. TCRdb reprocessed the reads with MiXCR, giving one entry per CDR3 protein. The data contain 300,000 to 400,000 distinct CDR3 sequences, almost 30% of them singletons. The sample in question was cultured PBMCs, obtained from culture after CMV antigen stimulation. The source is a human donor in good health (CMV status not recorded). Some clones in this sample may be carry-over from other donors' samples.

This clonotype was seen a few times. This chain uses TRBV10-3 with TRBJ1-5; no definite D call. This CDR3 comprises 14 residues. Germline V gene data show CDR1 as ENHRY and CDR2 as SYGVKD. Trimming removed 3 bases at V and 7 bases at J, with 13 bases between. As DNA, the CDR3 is TGTGCCATCAGTGAATGGGGTGAAGGACAGCCCCAGCATTTT. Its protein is CAISEWGEGQPQHF.

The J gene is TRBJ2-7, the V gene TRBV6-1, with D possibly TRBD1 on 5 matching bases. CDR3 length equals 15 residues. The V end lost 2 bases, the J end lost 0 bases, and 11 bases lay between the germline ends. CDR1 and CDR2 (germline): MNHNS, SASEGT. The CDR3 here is CASSESQGSSYEQYF. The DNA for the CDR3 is TGTGCCAGCAGTGAAAGTCAGGGCAGCTCCTACGAGCAGTACTTC.

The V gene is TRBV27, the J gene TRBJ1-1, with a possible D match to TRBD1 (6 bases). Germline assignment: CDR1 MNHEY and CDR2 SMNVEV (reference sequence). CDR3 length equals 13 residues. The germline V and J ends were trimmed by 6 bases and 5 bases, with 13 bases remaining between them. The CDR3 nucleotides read TGTGCCAGCAGAGGAGGGGGGGGGACTGAAGCTTTCTTT. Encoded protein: CASRGGGGTEAFF.

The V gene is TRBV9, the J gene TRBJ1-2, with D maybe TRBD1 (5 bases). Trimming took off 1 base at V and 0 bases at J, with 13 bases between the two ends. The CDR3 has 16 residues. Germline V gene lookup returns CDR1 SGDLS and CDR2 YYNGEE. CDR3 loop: CASSVQGVDPNYGYTF. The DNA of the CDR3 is TGTGCCAGCAGCGTACAAGGGGTGGACCCTAACTATGGCTACACCTTC.

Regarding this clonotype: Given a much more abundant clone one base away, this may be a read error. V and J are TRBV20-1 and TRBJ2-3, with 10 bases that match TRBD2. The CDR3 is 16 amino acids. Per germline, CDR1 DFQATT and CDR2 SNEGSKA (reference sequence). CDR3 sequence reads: CSTREILAGGTDTQYF. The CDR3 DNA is TGCAGTACTAGAGAAATTCTAGCGGGAGGCACAGATACGCAGTATTTT.

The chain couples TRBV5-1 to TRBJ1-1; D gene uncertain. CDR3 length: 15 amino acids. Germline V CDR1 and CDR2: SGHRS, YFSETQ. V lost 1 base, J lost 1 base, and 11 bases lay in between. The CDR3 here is CASSLRVRGNTEAFF. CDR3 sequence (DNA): TGCGCCAGCAGCTTGCGAGTACGAGGGAACACTGAAGCTTTCTTT. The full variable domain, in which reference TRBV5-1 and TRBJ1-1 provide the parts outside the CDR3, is KAGVTQTPRYLIKTRGQQVTLSCSPISGHRSVSWYQQTPGQGLQFLFEYFSETQRNKGNFPGRFSGRQFSNSRSEMNVSTLELGDSALYLCASSLRVRGNTEAFFGQGTRLTVV.

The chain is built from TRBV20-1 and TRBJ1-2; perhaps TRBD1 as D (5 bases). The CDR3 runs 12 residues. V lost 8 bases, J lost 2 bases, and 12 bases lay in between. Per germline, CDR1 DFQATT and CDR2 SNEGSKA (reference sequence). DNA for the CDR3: TGCAGTCCCCCCGCAGGGAACTATGGCTACACCTTC. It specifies CSPPAGNYGYTF.

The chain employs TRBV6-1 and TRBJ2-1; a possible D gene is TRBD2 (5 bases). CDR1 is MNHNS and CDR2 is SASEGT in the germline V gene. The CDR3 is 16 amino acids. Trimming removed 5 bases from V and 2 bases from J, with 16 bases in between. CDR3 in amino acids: CASSQYTSPPYNEQFF. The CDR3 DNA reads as TGTGCCAGCAGTCAATATACTAGTCCCCCCTACAATGAGCAGTTCTTC.

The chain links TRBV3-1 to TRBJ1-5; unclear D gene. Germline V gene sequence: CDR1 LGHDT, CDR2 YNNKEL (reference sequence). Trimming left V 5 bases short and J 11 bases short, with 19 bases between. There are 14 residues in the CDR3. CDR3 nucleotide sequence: TGTGCCAGCAGCTCGACCGGGTCCGTTGGGGCCCAGCATTTT. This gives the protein CASSSTGSVGAQHF.